One sample yielded the 17 T cell receptor beta chains listed below, sequenced in a study of CD8 T cells in Susac syndrome. Reverse transcription of about 0.5 to 1 ug RNA used random hexamers. Each CDR3 protein gets one entry after TCRdb re-called the immunoSEQ multiplex PCR reads with MiXCR. The table has over 120,000 distinct CDR3 sequences, roughly 95% seen once. Sequencing was done on a sample of CD4+ T cells from PBMCs. These receptor sequences come from a human donor in good health.

The CDR3, as DNA: TGTGCCAGCAGTGAAACAGGGATGGCTAACACCGGGGAGCTGTTTTTT. Translating it yields CASSETGMANTGELFF. The genes are TRBV2 and TRBJ2-2; D may be TRBD1 (6 bases). The CDR3 is 16 amino acids. Per germline, CDR1 SNHLY and CDR2 FYNNEI. V was trimmed by 2 bases and J by 2 bases, leaving 12 bases between them.

The chain recombines TRBV20-1 with TRBJ2-7; 9 positions match TRBD2. The CDR3 contains 12 residues. Trimming cost V 6 bases and J 2 bases; bases outside gene matches: 2. Germline-derived CDR1 and CDR2 are DFQATT and SNEGSKA (reference sequence). CDR3 region: CSAGLATYEQYF. In DNA, the CDR3 is TGCAGTGCGGGACTAGCCACCTACGAGCAGTACTTC.

This clonotype appeared once. The chain couples TRBV27 to TRBJ1-2; D remains unclear. The CDR3 length is 13 residues. The V end was cut by 3 bases, the J end by 4 bases, with 9 bases between. CDR1 is MNHEY, CDR2 SMNVEV, per germline (reference sequence). The CDR3 here is CASSFPITYGYTF. Written as DNA, the CDR3 is TGTGCCAGCAGTTTCCCGATTACCTATGGCTACACCTTC.

The V call is TRBV3-1, the J call TRBJ2-7; 10 positions agree with TRBD2. Trimming cost V 3 bases and J 3 bases; bases outside gene matches: 5. Germline V gene data show CDR1 as LGHDT and CDR2 as YNNKEL (reference sequence). CDR3 length equals 15 residues. CDR3 sequence: CASSQAAGGLYEQYF. The CDR3 region has the DNA TGTGCCAGCAGCCAGGCAGCGGGAGGGCTCTACGAGCAGTACTTC.

The chain employs TRBV28 and TRBJ1-2; 7 bases match TRBD1. With 6 bases clipped from V and 0 bases from J, the junction kept 7 bases outside the gene matches. The CDR3 runs to 15 residues. Looked up from germline, CDR1 is MDHEN and CDR2 is SYDVKM. Here the CDR3 reads CASSTGALANYGYTF. The CDR3 DNA reads TGTGCCAGCAGCACAGGGGCCCTAGCTAACTATGGCTACACCTTC.

The V and J genes are TRBV2 and TRBJ2-5, with unresolved D. Germline CDR1 reads SNHLY; CDR2 reads FYNNEI. V lost 5 bases and J 5 bases, leaving 15 bases between the germline ends. The CDR3 loop spans 14 amino acids. CDR3 DNA sequence: TGTGCCAGCAGTTCGGACGCCTCGAAGGAGACCCAGTACTTC. It is translated as CASSSDASKETQYF.

The chain is built from TRBV3-1 and TRBJ2-1, with D possibly being TRBD1 (5 bases). Trimming shortened V by 3 bases and J by 12 bases, and 12 bases separated the two germline ends. CDR3 length: 12 residues. Germline assignment: CDR1 LGHDT and CDR2 YNNKEL (reference sequence). The CDR3 DNA sequence: TGTGCCAGCAGCCAGGTTATAGGGGTGCAGTTCTTC. Its protein is CASSQVIGVQFF.

The CDR3 DNA reads TGCAGTGCTAGAGATCCACTAGCGGGAGTACGTGAGACCCAGTACTTC. It yields the protein CSARDPLAGVRETQYF. The chain employs TRBV20-1 and TRBJ2-5, with TRBD2 identical over 11 bases. Germline assignment: CDR1 DFQATT and CDR2 SNEGSKA (reference sequence). J lost 5 bases, V lost 0 bases, and 8 bases had no gene match. CDR3 length equals 16 residues.

The chain employs TRBV15 and TRBJ1-2, with D unclear. Germline V gives CDR1 LNHNV, CDR2 YYDKDF (reference sequence). The CDR3 spans 14 residues. Trimming pared 0 bases from V and 5 bases from J, leaving 10 bases between. The CDR3 here is CATSRDPGVYGYTF. DNA of the CDR3: TGTGCCACCAGCAGAGATCCGGGAGTATATGGCTACACCTTC.

The chain joins TRBV18 to TRBJ1-3; D unresolved. This CDR3 contains 13 residues. Germline V gene sequence: CDR1 KGHSH, CDR2 LQKENI. V shed 7 bases and J shed 0 bases, with 7 bases lying between them. The CDR3 nucleotides read TGTGCCAGCTTAGCGATCTCTGGAAACACCATATATTTT. Its translation is CASLAISGNTIYF.

The CDR3 sequence: CASSPSIQGAFYYGYTF. In nucleotides, the CDR3 is TGTGCCAGCAGTCCGAGTATACAGGGGGCTTTTTACTATGGCTACACCTTC. This chain uses TRBV27 with TRBJ1-2; TRBD1 matches 9 bases. In germline, CDR1 is MNHEY, CDR2 SMNVEV (reference sequence). The CDR3 totals 17 residues. V lost 5 bases and J lost 3; bases outside the gene matches: 13.

This chain connects TRBV29-1 to TRBJ2-5, with D perhaps matching TRBD1 (7 bases). Germline CDR1 SQVTM, CDR2 ANQGSEA. The CDR3 is 13 residues long. Deletions cut 6 bases from V and 5 bases from J, with 16 bases between. CDR3 residues: CSVRQGGVETQYF. The CDR3 region has the DNA TGCAGCGTAAGACAGGGCGGGGTTGAGACCCAGTACTTC.

The rearrangement uses TRBV30 and TRBJ1-1; tentative D call: TRBD1 (5 bases). The CDR3 consists of 14 residues. V dropped 0 bases and J dropped 4 bases, with 12 bases sitting between them. In germline, CDR1 is GTSNPN, CDR2 SVGIG (reference sequence). The chain's CDR3 is CAWSVRGGGTEAFF. The CDR3 DNA reads TGTGCCTGGAGTGTACGGGGGGGAGGCACTGAAGCTTTCTTT.

V and J are TRBV20-1 and TRBJ2-7, with 10 bases aligning to TRBD1. The J segment lost 6 bases and the V segment lost 5 bases, leaving 7 bases of the junction unmatched. Per germline, CDR1 DFQATT and CDR2 SNEGSKA (reference sequence). The CDR3 has 13 residues. CDR3 sequence (DNA): TGCAGTGCTTCTGGGACAGGGGTTGTCGAGCAGTACTTC. This encodes CSASGTGVVEQYF.

The chain has TRBV12-3 or TRBV12-4 and TRBJ2-4; TRBD2 is a possible D gene (6 bases). With 5 bases removed from V and 8 bases from J, the gap between germline ends came to 16 bases. This CDR3 has 14 amino acids. The CDR3 protein is CASSHAGSSHIQYF. In DNA, the CDR3 is TGTGCCAGCAGTCATGCCGGGAGTTCACACATTCAGTACTTC.

The chain links TRBV27 to TRBJ1-5; TRBD1 might be the D (6 bases). There are 16 residues in the CDR3. V was pared by 3 bases and J by 7 bases, with 19 bases between. CDR1 MNHEY and CDR2 SMNVEV come from the germline V gene (reference sequence). CDR3 loop: CASSLEIGGAYQPQHF. CDR3 DNA sequence: TGTGCCAGCAGTTTGGAAATTGGGGGGGCTTACCAGCCCCAGCATTTT.

The chain carries TRBV11-3 and TRBJ2-3, with D perhaps TRBD2 (6 bases). The CDR3 is 14 amino acids. CDR1 and CDR2 from the germline V gene are SGHNT and YENEEA. V gave up 0 bases and J gave up 6 bases, with 10 bases separating them. The chain's CDR3 is CASSLDSGVDTQYF. The CDR3 DNA is TGTGCCAGCAGCTTAGATTCGGGGGTTGATACGCAGTATTTT.